The 25 T cell receptor beta chains listed next were all sequenced from one sample in a study of Tregs in tolerant kidney transplant recipients. Produced via immunoSEQ multiplex PCR; TCRdb's table is partial and in-frame only. The profile shows some 74,000 clones, approximately 90% of them singletons. The sequences come from Tregs from blood, collected before the transplant. These receptors came from a human donor who received a combined kidney and bone marrow transplant.

This chain links TRBV5-1 with TRBJ2-5; TRBD2 agrees at 12 bases. With the DNA end fitting TRBJ2-7 better, the J assignment may be wrong. CDR3 length equals 17 residues. Germline CDR1 SGHRS, CDR2 YFSETQ. The CDR3 reads CASSLVSVTSGSYEQYF. In DNA form, the CDR3 reads TGCGCCAGCAGCTTGGTTAGTGTGACTAGCGGGAGTTACGAGCAGTACTTC.

This clone was detected once. The rearrangement links TRBV29-1 to TRBJ1-1; D is undetermined. The CDR3 spans 15 residues. Germline lookup yields CDR1 SQVTM and CDR2 ANQGSEA. V gave up 7 bases and J gave up 0 bases, with 18 bases separating them. For the CDR3, the DNA is TGCAGCGCCGCACTGGGCTCCAACATGAACACTGAAGCTTTCTTT. Translated: CSAALGSNMNTEAFF.

V and J are TRBV7-5 and TRBJ1-4; TRBD1 was called by the table and not checked on the DNA. TRBV7-5 is described as a pseudogene. The CDR3 is 15 residues long. CDR3 loop: CARSLAPGDNEKLFF. CDR3 DNA sequence: TGTGCCAGAAGCTTAGCGCCAGGTGATAATGAAAAACTGTTTTTT.

This clone was counted between two and nine times. The chain employs TRBV4-2 and TRBJ2-7, with D unresolved. The CDR3 spans 14 residues. The ends were cut back, 1 base at V and 1 base at J, with 8 bases in the middle. In germline, CDR1 is LGHNA, CDR2 YNFKEQ. The CDR3 sequence: CASSQVGLSYEQYF. As DNA, the CDR3 is TGTGCCAGCAGCCAAGTGGGGTTATCCTACGAGCAGTACTTC.

The V and J genes are TRBV19 and TRBJ1-2, with D perhaps matching TRBD1 (5 bases). Germline V gene sequence: CDR1 LNHDA, CDR2 SQIVND (reference sequence). The CDR3 runs 13 residues. V lost 8 bases to trimming and J lost 3 bases, with 13 bases between them. CDR3: CASERDSYYGYTF. The CDR3 nucleotides read TGTGCCAGTGAACGGGACTCCTACTATGGCTACACCTTC.

This chain joins TRBV23-1 and TRBJ1-3, with D unresolved. TRBV23-1 is marked as an open reading frame, function uncertain. The CDR3 length is 9 residues. With 11 bases removed from V and 4 bases from J, the gap between germline ends came to 3 bases. Written as DNA, the CDR3 is TGCGCCTGCGGAAACACCATATATTTT. Translated, it gives CACGNTIYF.

The gene calls are TRBV6-1 and TRBJ1-2; 9 bases match TRBD1. The junction had 8 bases not matched to a gene; V was cut back by 2 bases and J by 4 bases. Germline V gives CDR1 MNHNS, CDR2 SASEGT. The CDR3 has 16 amino acids. In nucleotides, the CDR3 is TGTGCCAGCAGTGAAAATCTGGGGACAGGGTCCTATGGCTACACCTTC. It translates to CASSENLGTGSYGYTF.

This chain joins TRBV5-1 and TRBJ1-3; a possible D gene is TRBD1 (6 bases). The CDR3 is 15 residues long. V was pared by 4 bases and J by 0 bases, with 11 bases between. The V gene's germline CDR1 is SGHRS and CDR2 YFSETQ. The CDR3 spells CASSLQGNSGNTIYF. The CDR3 region has the DNA TGCGCCAGCAGCCTACAGGGTAACTCTGGAAACACCATATATTTT.

The chain recombines TRBV29-1 with TRBJ2-1; D not resolved. Trimming removed 5 bases at V and 0 bases at J, with 11 bases between. CDR3 length: 14 residues. CDR1 and CDR2 (germline): SQVTM, ANQGSEA. This chain's CDR3 is CSVSGGSSYNEQFF. The CDR3 region has the DNA TGCAGCGTTTCGGGCGGAAGCTCCTACAATGAGCAGTTCTTC.

This sequence joins TRBV11-2 and TRBJ2-2; D is perhaps TRBD2 (5 bases). V shed 5 bases and J shed 1 base, with 11 bases lying between them. The CDR3 totals 15 residues. The germline V gene encodes CDR1 SGHAT and CDR2 FQNNGV. CDR3 sequence reads: CASSPRERNTGELFF. The CDR3 coding sequence is TGTGCCAGCAGCCCAAGGGAGAGGAACACCGGGGAGCTGTTTTTT.

The V gene is TRBV6-6, the J gene TRBJ2-1, with a possible D match to TRBD1 (6 bases). Trimming removed 6 bases from V and 2 bases from J, with 11 bases in between. CDR3 length: 14 residues. Germline loops: CDR1 MNHNY, CDR2 SVGAGI (reference sequence). CDR3: CASRQGFTYNEQFF. In nucleotides, the CDR3 is TGTGCCAGCAGACAGGGATTTACCTACAATGAGCAGTTCTTC.

Written as DNA, the CDR3 is TGTGCCAGCAGCCCTTCCGGGAGGGCCATGAATGAGCAGTTCTTC. This gives the protein CASSPSGRAMNEQFF. The genes are TRBV7-2 and TRBJ2-1; 8 positions agree with TRBD2. This CDR3 is 15 amino acids long. With 5 bases clipped from V and 7 bases from J, the junction kept 10 bases outside the gene matches. The germline gives CDR1 SGHTA, CDR2 FQGNSA.

The V and J genes are TRBV15 and TRBJ1-4; the D is unclear. The V and J ends lost 0 bases and 4 bases respectively, with 9 bases between them. Germline CDR1 is LNHNV and CDR2 is YYDKDF (reference sequence). The CDR3 runs 15 residues. The CDR3 bases are TGTGCCACCAGCAGAGAACAGAGGGTTAATGAAAAACTGTTTTTT. It specifies CATSREQRVNEKLFF.

The gene calls are TRBV29-1 and TRBJ2-2; D uncertain. The V gene's germline CDR1 is SQVTM and CDR2 ANQGSEA. Trimming shortened V by 3 bases and J by 1 base, and 6 bases separated the two germline ends. The CDR3 is 13 residues long. For the CDR3, the DNA is TGCAGCGTTGAGGTAGTGAACACCGGGGAGCTGTTTTTT. It codes for CSVEVVNTGELFF.

This chain links TRBV6-6 with TRBJ1-1; the match to TRBD1 covers 7 bases. The CDR3 has 14 residues. Per germline, CDR1 MNHNY and CDR2 SVGAGI (reference sequence). V was pared by 6 bases and J by 0 bases, with 4 bases of the junction left unmatched. CDR3 coding DNA: TGTGCCAGCAGGATACAGGGGATGAACACTGAAGCTTTCTTT. Translating gives CASRIQGMNTEAFF.

V and J are TRBV5-1 and TRBJ2-1; TRBD1 is a possible D gene (6 bases). The V and J ends lost 1 base and 6 bases respectively, with 11 bases between them. The germline CDR1 and CDR2 sequences are SGHRS and YFSETQ. There are 14 residues in the CDR3. CDR3 sequence: CASSLSAGVNEQFF. The CDR3 DNA sequence: TGCGCCAGCAGCTTGTCGGCAGGGGTCAATGAGCAGTTCTTC.

J is TRBJ2-7 and V is TRBV29-1; D uncertain. In germline, CDR1 is SQVTM, CDR2 ANQGSEA. Deletions cut 4 bases from V and 2 bases from J, with 6 bases between. The CDR3 consists of 11 residues. CDR3 DNA sequence: TGCAGCGTTGCGGCCGCCTACGAGCAGTACTTC. Translated, it gives CSVAAAYEQYF.

The chain recombines TRBV4-3 with TRBJ1-1; D is unclear. The CDR3 has 13 amino acids. Trimming took 1 base from V and 9 from J, leaving 12 bases between them. Per germline, CDR1 LGHNA and CDR2 YSLEER. DNA of the CDR3: TGCGCCAGCAGCCAAGTCGAACGGATGCAAGCTTTCTTT. This gives the protein CASSQVERMQAFF.

V and J are TRBV6-5 and TRBJ2-1; TRBD2 matches at 9 bases. Germline CDR1 and CDR2: MNHEY and SVGAGI. V was pared by 7 bases and J by 9 bases, with 10 bases of the junction left unmatched. The CDR3 sequence is 14 residues long. CDR3 DNA sequence: TGTGCCAGCACCATAGGGACTAGCAGGCGTGAGCAGTTCTTC. Its protein product is CASTIGTSRREQFF.

V is TRBV28 and J is TRBJ2-6; TRBD1 is a possible D gene (6 bases). The CDR3 contains 15 residues. Trimming removed 3 bases at V and 2 bases at J, with 8 bases between. Germline-derived CDR1 and CDR2 are MDHEN and SYDVKM. The CDR3 coding sequence is TGTGCCAGCAGTTTCGCAGGGGCTGGGGCCAACGTCCTGACTTTC. It yields the protein CASSFAGAGANVLTF.

The table lists this clone with a few counts. This chain connects TRBV7-8 to TRBJ2-4; TRBD2 agrees at 7 bases. The CDR3 is made up of 16 amino acids. Germline V gene sequence: CDR1 SGHVS, CDR2 FQNEAQ. The J segment lost 0 bases and the V segment lost 1 base, leaving 3 bases of the junction unmatched. In nucleotides, the CDR3 is TGTGCCAGCAGCTTAGGAGCGGGACTAGCCAAAAACATTCAGTACTTC. Translated, it gives CASSLGAGLAKNIQYF.

The genes are TRBV4-2 and TRBJ2-3, with 9 bases lining up with TRBD1. This CDR3 has 14 amino acids. In germline, CDR1 is LGHNA, CDR2 YNFKEQ. With V trimmed by 1 base and J by 5 bases, 1 base remained unmatched. The CDR3 DNA reads as TGTGCCAGCAGCCAAGGACAGGGGGAAGATACGCAGTATTTT. This sequence encodes CASSQGQGEDTQYF.

The chain employs TRBV19 and TRBJ1-1; D not certain. The germline V gene encodes CDR1 LNHDA and CDR2 SQIVND (reference sequence). V shed 5 bases and J shed 2 bases, with 12 bases lying between them. CDR3 length: 14 residues. In DNA, the CDR3 is TGTGCCAGTAGTTACGTCGCAAGAAACACTGAAGCTTTCTTT. This translates into CASSYVARNTEAFF.

CDR3 region: CASSVVGYTGELFF. DNA of the CDR3: TGTGCCAGCAGCGTAGTTGGCTACACCGGGGAGCTGTTTTTT. The gene calls are TRBV9 and TRBJ2-2, with D uncertain. CDR1 is SGDLS and CDR2 is YYNGEE in the germline V gene. The CDR3 extends over 14 amino acids. The V end was cut by 0 bases, the J end by 3 bases, with 6 bases between.

About this clone: This CDR3 is also generated by other DNA sequences in the sample. This chain links TRBV6-5 with TRBJ1-3, with a weak D call TRBD1 (5 bases). From germline, CDR1 is MNHEY and CDR2 SVGAGI. Trimming removed 0 bases from V and 4 bases from J, with 10 bases in between. This CDR3 has 15 residues. CDR3 region: CASSYSIWGGNTIYF. The CDR3 DNA reads as TGTGCCAGCAGTTACTCGATTTGGGGGGGAAACACCATATATTTT.